The 5 T cell receptor beta chains in this list originate from one sample, sequenced in a study of blood T cell repertoires in COVID-19. The method was immunoSEQ multiplex PCR; TCRdb's version includes in-frame clones alone and lacks a portion of them. The data show 190,000 or so clones, about 90% seen once. The sample consisted of PBMCs or T cells enriched from blood (not recorded which). These receptors originate from a woman under 40 who had recovered from COVID-19.

This clone was counted a single time. The rearrangement links TRBV19 to TRBJ1-4, with 7 bases matching TRBD1. The ends lost 2 bases at V and 1 base at J; junction bases unmatched: 4. Germline assignment: CDR1 LNHDA and CDR2 SQIVND (reference sequence). The CDR3 totals 16 residues. The CDR3 reads CASSIFDRETNEKLFF. The CDR3 coding sequence is TGTGCCAGTAGTATATTCGACAGGGAAACTAATGAAAAACTGTTTTTT.

The chain combines TRBV19 with TRBJ1-1; 8 bases fit TRBD1. After removal of 6 bases from V and 0 bases from J, the junction contained 3 bases not matched to a gene. Germline loops: CDR1 LNHDA, CDR2 SQIVND (reference sequence). The CDR3 runs to 14 residues. The chain's CDR3 is CASRSGGMNTEAFF. Written as DNA, the CDR3 is TGTGCCAGTAGGTCAGGGGGCATGAACACTGAAGCTTTCTTT.

V is TRBV9 and J is TRBJ2-1, with D uncertain. The CDR3 sequence is 15 residues long. V lost 0 bases, J lost 4 bases, and 11 bases lay in between. Per the germline V gene, CDR1 is SGDLS and CDR2 is YYNGEE. In DNA form, the CDR3 reads TGTGCCAGCAGCGTAGCGGCGGTTGGGTACAATGAGCAGTTCTTC. Its translation: CASSVAAVGYNEQFF.

The V call is TRBV29-1, the J call TRBJ1-2; unclear D gene. The germline V and J ends were trimmed by 5 bases and 10 bases, with 17 bases remaining between them. Looked up from germline, CDR1 is SQVTM and CDR2 is ANQGSEA. CDR3 length: 12 residues. The CDR3 DNA follows: TGCAGCGTTACAGACCCCCCCCGGCTCTACACCTTC. As protein: CSVTDPPRLYTF.

CDR3 nucleotide sequence: TGCGCCAGCAGCCAACGACTAGGGACAGGGCTAAACTATGGCTACACCTTC. Protein product: CASSQRLGTGLNYGYTF. This chain joins TRBV4-1 and TRBJ1-2; TRBD1 agrees at 9 bases. The ends lost 2 bases at V and 2 bases at J; junction bases unmatched: 9. From germline, CDR1 is MGHRA and CDR2 YSYEKL. This CDR3 has 17 residues.